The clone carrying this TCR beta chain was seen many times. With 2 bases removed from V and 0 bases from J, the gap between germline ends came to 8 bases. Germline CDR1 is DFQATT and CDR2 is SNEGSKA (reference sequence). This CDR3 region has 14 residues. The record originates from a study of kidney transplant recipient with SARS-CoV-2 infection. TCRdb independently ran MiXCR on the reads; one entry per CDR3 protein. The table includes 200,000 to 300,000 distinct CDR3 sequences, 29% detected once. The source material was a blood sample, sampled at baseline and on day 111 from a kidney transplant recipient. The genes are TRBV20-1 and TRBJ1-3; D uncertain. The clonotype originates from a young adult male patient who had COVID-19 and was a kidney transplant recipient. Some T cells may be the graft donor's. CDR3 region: CSARKVLSGNTIYF. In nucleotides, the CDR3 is TGCAGTGCTAGAAAGGTGCTCTCTGGAAACACCATATATTTT.